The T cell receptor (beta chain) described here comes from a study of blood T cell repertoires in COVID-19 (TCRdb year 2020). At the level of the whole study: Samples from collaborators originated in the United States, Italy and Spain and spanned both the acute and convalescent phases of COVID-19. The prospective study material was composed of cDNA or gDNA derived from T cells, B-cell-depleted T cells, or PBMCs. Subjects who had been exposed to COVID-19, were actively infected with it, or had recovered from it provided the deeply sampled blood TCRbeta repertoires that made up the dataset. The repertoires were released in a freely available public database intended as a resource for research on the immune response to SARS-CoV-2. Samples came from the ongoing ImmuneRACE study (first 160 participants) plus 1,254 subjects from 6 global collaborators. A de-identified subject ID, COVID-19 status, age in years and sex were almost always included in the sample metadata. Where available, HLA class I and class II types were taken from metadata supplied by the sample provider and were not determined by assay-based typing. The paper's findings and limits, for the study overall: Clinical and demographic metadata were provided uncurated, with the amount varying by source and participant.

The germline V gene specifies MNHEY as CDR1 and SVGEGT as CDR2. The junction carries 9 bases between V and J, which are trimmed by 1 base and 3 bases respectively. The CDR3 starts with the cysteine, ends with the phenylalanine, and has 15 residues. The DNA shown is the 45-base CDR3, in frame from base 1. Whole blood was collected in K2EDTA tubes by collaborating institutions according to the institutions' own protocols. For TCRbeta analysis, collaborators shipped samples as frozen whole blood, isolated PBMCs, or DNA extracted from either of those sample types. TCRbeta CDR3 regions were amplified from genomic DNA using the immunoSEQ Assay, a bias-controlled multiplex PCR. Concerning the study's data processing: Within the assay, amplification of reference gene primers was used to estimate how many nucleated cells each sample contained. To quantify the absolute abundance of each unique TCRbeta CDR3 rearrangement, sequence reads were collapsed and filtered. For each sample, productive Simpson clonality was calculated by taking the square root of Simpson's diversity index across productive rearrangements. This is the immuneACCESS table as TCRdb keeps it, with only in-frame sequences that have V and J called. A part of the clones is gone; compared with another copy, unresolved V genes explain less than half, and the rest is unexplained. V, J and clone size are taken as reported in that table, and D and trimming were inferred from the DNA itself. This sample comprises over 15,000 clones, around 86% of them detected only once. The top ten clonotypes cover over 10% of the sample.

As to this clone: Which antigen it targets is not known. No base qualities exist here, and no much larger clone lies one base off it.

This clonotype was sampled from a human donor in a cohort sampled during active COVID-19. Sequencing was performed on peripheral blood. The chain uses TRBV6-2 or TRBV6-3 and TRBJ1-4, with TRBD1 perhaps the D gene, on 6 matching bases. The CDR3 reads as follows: CASSYFAGANEKLFF. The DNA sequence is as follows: TGTGCCAGCAGTTACTTCGCAGGGGCTAATGAAAAACTGTTTTTT.